Shown below are 9 T cell receptor beta chains from a single sample sequenced in a study of OX40 agonist ivuxolimab in advanced cancers. Here immunoSEQ multiplex PCR was the method, and the copy in TCRdb shows in-frame clones only, minus some. This table holds just over 60,000 clones, around 90% found once. This material consisted of CD4+ or CD8+ T cells sorted from blood, taken in a trial of the OX40 agonist ivuxolimab. The receptors shown here come from an adult with an advanced solid tumor such as melanoma, head and neck, liver or kidney cancer.

The V gene is TRBV11-2, the J gene TRBJ2-7; a weak D match, TRBD2 (5 bases). The CDR3 sequence is 14 residues long. V dropped 8 bases and J dropped 2 bases, with 16 bases sitting between them. Germline V gene lookup returns CDR1 SGHAT and CDR2 FQNNGV. CDR3 residues: CASGRAGKPYEQYF. The DNA of the CDR3 is TGTGCCAGCGGAAGAGCCGGGAAACCCTACGAGCAGTACTTC.

The chain uses TRBV27 and TRBJ1-1; 7 bases line up with TRBD1. This CDR3 has 16 residues. The germline gives CDR1 MNHEY, CDR2 SMNVEV (reference sequence). Losses at the gene ends were 6 bases for V and 5 bases for J; bases not matched to a gene: 15. Here the CDR3 DNA reads TGTGCCAGCAGCTATCTACCCAACAGGGGTCGAACTGAAGCTTTCTTT. This translates into CASSYLPNRGRTEAFF.

V usage is TRBV19 and J usage is TRBJ1-1; D perhaps matches TRBD1 (6 bases). This CDR3 has 15 amino acids. Trimming cost V 8 bases and J 4 bases, with 20 bases left between them. CDR1 is LNHDA, CDR2 SQIVND, per germline (reference sequence). CDR3 in amino acids: CASWDNRDGGTEAFF. The CDR3 region has the DNA TGTGCCAGTTGGGATAACAGGGACGGAGGCACTGAAGCTTTCTTT.

This clone has just one count. This chain links TRBV4-3 with TRBJ2-7; weak D call: TRBD1 (5 bases). Germline-derived CDR1 and CDR2 are LGHNA and YSLEER. The CDR3 covers 11 residues. Trimming removed 5 bases at V and 7 bases at J, with 9 bases between. CDR3: CASSKGVEQYF. In nucleotides, the CDR3 is TGCGCCAGCAGCAAAGGGGTGGAGCAGTACTTC.

Only a few counts were recorded for this clone. The rearrangement links TRBV18 to TRBJ2-1; D is unresolved. Trimming pared 3 bases from V and 4 bases from J, leaving 7 bases between. Germline lookup yields CDR1 KGHSH and CDR2 LQKENI. CDR3 size: 13 residues. CDR3 DNA sequence: TGTGCCAGCTCACCGGACGTTTACAATGAGCAGTTCTTC. Translating gives CASSPDVYNEQFF.

J is TRBJ2-2 and V is TRBV7-6; D is perhaps TRBD2 (5 bases). This CDR3 comprises 17 residues. The germline CDR1 and CDR2 sequences are SGHVS and FNYEAQ. V dropped 2 bases and J dropped 1 base, with 14 bases sitting between them. The CDR3 protein is CASSLIGGSRNTGELFF. Here the CDR3 DNA reads TGTGCCAGCAGCTTAATAGGTGGGAGCAGGAACACCGGGGAGCTGTTTTTT.

A word on this clone: At one of its ends the junction is not consistent with the germline gene, which may arise from a read error. This rearrangement joins TRBV10-2 to TRBJ2-7, with D maybe TRBD1 (6 bases). The CDR3 runs 11 residues. Germline V gene lookup returns CDR1 WSHSY and CDR2 SAAADI. The CDR3 spells CASSGAVEQYF. CDR3 sequence (DNA): TGCGCCAGCTCAGGGGCGGTCGAGCAATACTTC.

The chain couples TRBV14 to TRBJ1-1; D is ambiguous. The V end was cut by 1 base, the J end by 5 bases, with 11 bases between. The CDR3 is made up of 14 amino acids. Germline CDR1 reads SGHDN; CDR2 reads FVKESK. CDR3 in DNA: TGTGCCAGCAGCCAAGGCCGCCGTGGTACTGAAGCTTTCTTT. It translates to CASSQGRRGTEAFF.

The chain is built from TRBV27 and TRBJ1-1; TRBD1 might be the D (6 bases). Trimming pared 4 bases from V and 6 bases from J, leaving 9 bases between. The CDR3 loop spans 12 amino acids. The V gene's germline CDR1 is MNHEY and CDR2 SMNVEV (reference sequence). The CDR3 DNA follows: TGTGCCAGCAGTTCCCGGGGGCCTGAAGCTTTCTTT. Translated: CASSSRGPEAFF.